Reported below is one T cell receptor (beta chain). Germline V CDR1 and CDR2: MNHEY, SVGEGT. The CDR3 has 12 residues. V was trimmed by 6 bases and J by 9 bases, leaving 12 bases between them. A single record per CDR3 protein comes from TCRdb applying MiXCR to the 5' RACE reads. The sample shows 60,000 or so distinct CDR3 sequences, 12% of them seen only once. The data stem from a study of early T cells in non-severe SARS-CoV-2 infection. Sequencing used whole blood. The rearrangement joins TRBV6-2 or TRBV6-3 to TRBJ2-1, with a possible D match to TRBD1 (5 bases). The clonotype originates from an adult who was a healthcare worker with PCR-confirmed SARS-CoV-2 infection or an uninfected control (not recorded which). DNA for the CDR3: TGTGCCAGCAGATCCCAGGGATTTGAGCAGTTCTTC. Translated, it gives CASRSQGFEQFF.